This section outlines one T cell receptor beta chain sequence together with its context. Its antigen is not identified. This sample stems from a study of cytomegalovirus exposure and HLA in healthy donors. The ends were cut back, 1 base at V and 7 bases at J, with 15 bases in the middle. Germline V gene lookup returns CDR1 SGHDT and CDR2 YYEEEE. The length of the CDR3 is 16 residues. Findings and caveats of the study: Rates of TCR association differed by HLA locus in a later analysis, with DRB1 highest and HLA-C lowest.

It was with 60 Vbeta and 13 Jbeta primers that the PCR ran. Clones were sequenced by immunoSEQ multiplex PCR, and TCRdb holds only the in-frame ones, with some missing. The table has around 160,000 clones, about two thirds seen once. The clonotype originates from a young woman in good health and CMV-seronegative. The chain employs TRBV5-6 and TRBJ1-6; unclear D gene. The specimen sequenced was PBMCs. Here the CDR3 reads CASSLLAATPNSPLHF. The CDR3 coding sequence is TGTGCCAGCAGCTTGTTAGCGGCGACGCCGAATTCACCCCTCCACTTT.